This T cell receptor (beta chain) was captured by sequencing in a study of cytomegalovirus exposure and HLA in healthy donors. Study summary: A previous analysis identified 95 million to 130 million unique TCR beta sequences derived from 180 million or so T cells. Study outcomes and limitations: Presence/absence results assume similar sequencing depth per donor, which may not hold. Both high specificity and high sensitivity reportedly marked the classifier's diagnosis of cytomegalovirus status. Sequencing likely generated an artifact that appeared as a cluster of highly shared sequence variants.

PCR was performed using 60 Vbeta and 13 Jbeta primers. TCRdb keeps only in-frame clones here, not all; method: immunoSEQ multiplex PCR. Recorded for this sample: under 200,000 clones. To note about this clone: Antigen: not known. The junction departs from the called germline gene at one end, perhaps through a read error. In the same sample, other DNA sequences code for this CDR3.

The CDR3 length is 13 residues. The germline V gene has CDR1 MNHNY and CDR2 SVGAGI (reference sequence). This TCR came from a woman younger than 30 in good health and CMV-seropositive. The genes are TRBV6-6 and TRBJ2-2, with D possibly matching TRBD2 (6 bases). What was sequenced was PBMCs. The CDR3 DNA follows: TGTGCCAGCAGTTACGGAGGCTGGGGGGAGTTGTTTTTT. This encodes CASSYGGWGELFF.